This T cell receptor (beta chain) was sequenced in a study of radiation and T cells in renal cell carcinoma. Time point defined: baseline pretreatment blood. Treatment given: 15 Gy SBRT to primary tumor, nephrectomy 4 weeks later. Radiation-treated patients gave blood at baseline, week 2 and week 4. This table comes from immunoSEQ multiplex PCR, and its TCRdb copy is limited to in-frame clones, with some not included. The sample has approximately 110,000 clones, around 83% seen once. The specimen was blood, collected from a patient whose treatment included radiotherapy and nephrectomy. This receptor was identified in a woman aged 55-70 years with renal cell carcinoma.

CDR3 nucleotide sequence: TGTGCCAGCACCCCCGGTGGGGGTGGCAATCAGCCCCAGCATTTT. Its translation is CASTPGGGGNQPQHF. The J gene is TRBJ1-5, the V gene TRBV28; D might be TRBD1 (5 bases). Germline CDR1 reads MDHEN; CDR2 reads SYDVKM. V was trimmed by 7 bases and J by 2 bases, leaving 15 bases between them. The CDR3 sequence is 15 residues long.